Below are 8 T cell receptor beta chains sequenced from a single sample in a study of CD8+CD57+ T cells in acquired aplastic anemia. Investigators profiled TCR beta VDJ and CDR3 from genomic DNA template. From the reads, TCRdb called clonotypes with MiXCR, one entry per CDR3 protein. Of 250,000 to 300,000 distinct CDR3 sequences in the sample, 56% are singletons; the top ten hold around 7.6%. The sample consisted of sorted CD4+, CD8+, or CD8+CD57+ T cells (not recorded which) from PBMCs. The receptors stem from a human donor with severe aplastic anemia or a healthy control (not recorded which).

Comments on this clonotype: A junction end diverges from the germline sequence, so it may reflect a read error. The V and J genes are TRBV7-9 and TRBJ2-2; 9 positions agree with TRBD1. The CDR3 loop spans 15 amino acids. CDR1 is SEHNR and CDR2 is FQNEAQ in the germline V gene (reference sequence). CDR3 DNA sequence: TGCGCCAGCAGCCGGACAGGGGAGGCCACCGGGGAGCTGTTTTTT. Protein: CASSRTGEATGELFF.

This chain uses TRBV12-3 or TRBV12-4 with TRBJ1-2; 8 positions match TRBD1. CDR3 size: 15 residues. J gave up 6 bases and V 4 bases, and 10 bases lay outside the gene matches. The CDR3 region is CASSYRYQGADGYTF. The CDR3 DNA reads TGTGCCAGCAGTTACAGATACCAGGGGGCTGATGGCTACACCTTC.

This clonotype has a count of ten or more. Mismatch with germline at one junction end may stem from a read error. The rearrangement uses TRBV7-2 and TRBJ2-6; D unresolved. Germline V lookup: CDR1 SGHTA, CDR2 FQGNSA. This CDR3 is built from 15 residues. The CDR3 bases are TGTGCCAGCAGTTTAGGGCTATCTGGGGCCAACGTCCTGACTTTC. Amino acid sequence: CASSLGLSGANVLTF.

This clonotype appeared many times. This chain links TRBV30 with TRBJ1-2; possible D gene TRBD1, 6 bases. The CDR3 runs to 13 residues. Germline V gene lookup returns CDR1 GTSNPN and CDR2 SVGIG (reference sequence). Trimming took 5 bases from V and 4 from J, leaving 14 bases between them. The CDR3 DNA follows: TGTGCCTGGGGGAGAGACAGGCCCTATGGCTACACCTTC. Translated, it gives CAWGRDRPYGYTF. Full variable domain (rest looked up from reference TRBV30 and TRBJ1-2): SQTIHQWPATLVQPVGSPLSLECTVEGTSNPNLYWYRQAAGRGLQLLFYSVGIGQISSEVPQNLSASRPQDRQFILSSKKLLLSDSGFYLCAWGRDRPYGYTFGSGTRLTVV.

CDR3 region: CASSLGTGVEKLFF. In DNA form, the CDR3 reads TGTGCCAGCAGCCTGGGGACAGGGGTGGAAAAACTGTTTTTT. This chain links TRBV3-1 with TRBJ1-4; the match to TRBD1 covers 10 bases. Trimming removed 4 bases from V and 8 bases from J; junction bases left unmatched: 4. The CDR3 spans 14 residues. Germline V gene sequence: CDR1 LGHDT, CDR2 YNNKEL (reference sequence).

This clonotype showed up many times. The V gene is TRBV12-3 or TRBV12-4, the J gene TRBJ2-1; D unresolved. Deletions cut 4 bases from V and 6 bases from J, with 19 bases between. The CDR3 consists of 16 residues. CDR3 protein: CASSYGRAGPRNEQFF. The CDR3 coding sequence is TGTGCCAGCAGTTACGGACGGGCAGGTCCTCGCAATGAGCAGTTCTTC.

CDR3 nucleotide sequence: TGTGCCATCAACCGGGACAAAATGAACACTGAAGCTTTCTTT. This sequence encodes CAINRDKMNTEAFF. The V gene is TRBV10-3, the J gene TRBJ1-1; possible D gene TRBD1, 6 bases. This CDR3 is built from 14 residues. CDR1 is ENHRY, CDR2 SYGVKD, per germline. V shed 7 bases and J shed 0 bases, with 12 bases lying between them.

The rearrangement uses TRBV6-5 and TRBJ1-1, with a tentative D call TRBD1 (5 bases). Germline loops: CDR1 MNHEY, CDR2 SVGAGI. The CDR3 covers 12 residues. V was trimmed by 7 bases and J by 7 bases, leaving 13 bases between them. This CDR3 reads CASNKRQNEAFF. CDR3 sequence (DNA): TGTGCCAGCAATAAACGACAGAATGAAGCTTTCTTT.